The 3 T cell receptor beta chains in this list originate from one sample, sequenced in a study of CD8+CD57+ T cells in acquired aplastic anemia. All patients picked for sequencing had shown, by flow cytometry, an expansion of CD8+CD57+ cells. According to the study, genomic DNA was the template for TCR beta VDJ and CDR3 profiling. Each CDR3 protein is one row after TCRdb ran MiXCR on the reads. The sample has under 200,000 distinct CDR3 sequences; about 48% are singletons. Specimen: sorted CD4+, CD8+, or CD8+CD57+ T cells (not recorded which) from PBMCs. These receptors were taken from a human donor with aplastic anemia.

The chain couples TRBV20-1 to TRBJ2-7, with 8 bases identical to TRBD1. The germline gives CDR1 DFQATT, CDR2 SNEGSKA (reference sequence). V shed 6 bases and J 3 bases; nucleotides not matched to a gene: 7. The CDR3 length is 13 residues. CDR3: CSARHTGGYEQYF. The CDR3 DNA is TGCAGTGCAAGACACACAGGGGGCTACGAGCAGTACTTC.

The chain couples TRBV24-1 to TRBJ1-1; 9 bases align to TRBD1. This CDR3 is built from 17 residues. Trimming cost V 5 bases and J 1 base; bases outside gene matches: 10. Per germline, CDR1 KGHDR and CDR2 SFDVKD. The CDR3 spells CATSGPNRGQGNTEAFF. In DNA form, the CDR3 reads TGTGCCACCAGTGGCCCAAATCGGGGACAGGGGAACACTGAAGCTTTCTTT.

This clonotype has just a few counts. CDR3 region: CSVRDGGWATEAFF. The CDR3 nucleotides are TGCAGCGTCCGGGATGGGGGGTGGGCCACTGAAGCTTTCTTT. This chain uses TRBV29-1 with TRBJ1-1, with a weak D call TRBD1 (5 bases). The CDR3 totals 14 residues. The V end was cut by 6 bases, the J end by 4 bases, with 18 bases between. The V gene's germline CDR1 is SQVTM and CDR2 ANQGSEA.